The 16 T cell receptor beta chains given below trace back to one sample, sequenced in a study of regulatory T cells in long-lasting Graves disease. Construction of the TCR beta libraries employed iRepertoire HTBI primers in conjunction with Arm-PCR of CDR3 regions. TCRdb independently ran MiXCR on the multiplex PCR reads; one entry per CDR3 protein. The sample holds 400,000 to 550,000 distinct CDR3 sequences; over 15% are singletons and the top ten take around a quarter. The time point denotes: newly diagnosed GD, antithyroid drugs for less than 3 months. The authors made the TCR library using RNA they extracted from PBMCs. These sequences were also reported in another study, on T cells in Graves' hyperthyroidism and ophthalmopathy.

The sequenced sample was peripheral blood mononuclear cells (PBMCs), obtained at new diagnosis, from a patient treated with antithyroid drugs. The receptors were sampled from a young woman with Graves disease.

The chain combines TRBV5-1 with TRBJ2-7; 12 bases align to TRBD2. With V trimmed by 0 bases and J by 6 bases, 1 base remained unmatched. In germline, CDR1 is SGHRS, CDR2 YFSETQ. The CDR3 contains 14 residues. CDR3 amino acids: CASSLASGRAEQYF. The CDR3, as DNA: TGCGCCAGCAGCTTGGCTAGCGGGAGGGCCGAGCAGTACTTC.

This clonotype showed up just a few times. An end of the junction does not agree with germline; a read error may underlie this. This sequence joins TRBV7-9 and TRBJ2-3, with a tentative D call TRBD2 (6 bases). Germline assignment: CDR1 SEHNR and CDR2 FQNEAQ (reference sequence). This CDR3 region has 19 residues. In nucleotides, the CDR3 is TGTGCCAGCAGCACCAGGAGAGCGGGTCGGGAGATTAGCACAGGTACGCAGTATTTT. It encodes CASSTRRAGREISTGTQYF.

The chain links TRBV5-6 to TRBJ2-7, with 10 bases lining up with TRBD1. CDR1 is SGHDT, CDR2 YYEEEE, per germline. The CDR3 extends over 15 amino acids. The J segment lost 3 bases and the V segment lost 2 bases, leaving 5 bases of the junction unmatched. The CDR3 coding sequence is TGTGCCAGCAGCTTACGGACAGGGGGGTACTACGAGCAGTACTTC. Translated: CASSLRTGGYYEQYF.

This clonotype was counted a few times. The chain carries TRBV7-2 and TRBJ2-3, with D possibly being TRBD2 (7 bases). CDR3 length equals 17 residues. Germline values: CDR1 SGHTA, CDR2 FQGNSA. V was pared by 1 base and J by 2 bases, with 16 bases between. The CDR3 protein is CASSLVSWEGVTDTQYF. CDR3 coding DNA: TGTGCCAGCAGCTTAGTGTCGTGGGAGGGGGTCACAGATACGCAGTATTTT.

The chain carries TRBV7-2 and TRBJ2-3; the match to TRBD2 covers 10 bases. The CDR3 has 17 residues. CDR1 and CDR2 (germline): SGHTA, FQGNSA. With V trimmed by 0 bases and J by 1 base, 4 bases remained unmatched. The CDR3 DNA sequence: TGTGCCAGCAGCTTAGCGCTCCTAGCGGGAGGCACAGATACGCAGTATTTT. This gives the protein CASSLALLAGGTDTQYF.

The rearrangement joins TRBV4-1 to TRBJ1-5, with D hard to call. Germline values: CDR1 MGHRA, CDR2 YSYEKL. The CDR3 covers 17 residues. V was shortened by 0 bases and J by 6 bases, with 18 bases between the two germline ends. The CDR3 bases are TGCGCCAGCAGCCAAGATTCATCGGGTTCGTTAGGTCAGCCCCAGCATTTT. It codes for CASSQDSSGSLGQPQHF.

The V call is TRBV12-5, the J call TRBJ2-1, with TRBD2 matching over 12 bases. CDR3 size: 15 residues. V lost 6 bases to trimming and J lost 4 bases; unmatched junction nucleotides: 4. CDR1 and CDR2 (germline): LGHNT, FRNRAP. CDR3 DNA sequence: TGTGCTAGTGGGACGGGACTAGCGGGTTACAATGAGCAGTTCTTC. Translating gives CASGTGLAGYNEQFF. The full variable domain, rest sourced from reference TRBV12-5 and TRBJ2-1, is DARVTQTPRHKVTEMGQEVTMRCQPILGHNTVFWYRQTMMQGLELLAYFRNRAPLDDSGMPKDRFSAEMPDATLATLKIQPSEPRDSAVYFCASGTGLAGYNEQFFGPGTRLTVL.

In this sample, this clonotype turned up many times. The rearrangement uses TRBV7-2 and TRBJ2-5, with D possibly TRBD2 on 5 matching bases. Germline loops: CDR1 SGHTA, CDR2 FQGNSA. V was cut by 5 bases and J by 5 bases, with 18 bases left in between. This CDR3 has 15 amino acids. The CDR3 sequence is CASSAWSQPGETQYF. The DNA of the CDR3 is TGTGCCAGCAGCGCCTGGTCCCAGCCGGGGGAGACCCAGTACTTC.

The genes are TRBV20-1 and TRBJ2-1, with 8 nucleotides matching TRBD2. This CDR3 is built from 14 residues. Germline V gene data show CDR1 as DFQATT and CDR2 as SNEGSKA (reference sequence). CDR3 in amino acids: CRAGLAGGDNEQFF. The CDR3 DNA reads TGCAGGGCAGGACTAGCAGGTGGGGACAATGAGCAGTTCTTC.

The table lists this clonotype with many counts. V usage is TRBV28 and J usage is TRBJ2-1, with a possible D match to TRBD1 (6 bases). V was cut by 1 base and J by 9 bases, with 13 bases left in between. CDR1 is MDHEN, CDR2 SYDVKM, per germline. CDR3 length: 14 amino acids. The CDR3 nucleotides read TGTGCCAGCAGTTTATCGCCTAGGGGGAGTGAGCAGTTCTTC. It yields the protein CASSLSPRGSEQFF.

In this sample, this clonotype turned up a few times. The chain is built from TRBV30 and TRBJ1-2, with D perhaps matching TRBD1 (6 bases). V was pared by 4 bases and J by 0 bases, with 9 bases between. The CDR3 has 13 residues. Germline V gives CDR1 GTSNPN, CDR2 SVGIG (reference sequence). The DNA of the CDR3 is TGTGCCTGGAAGGACAGAACTAACTATGGCTACACCTTC. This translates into CAWKDRTNYGYTF.

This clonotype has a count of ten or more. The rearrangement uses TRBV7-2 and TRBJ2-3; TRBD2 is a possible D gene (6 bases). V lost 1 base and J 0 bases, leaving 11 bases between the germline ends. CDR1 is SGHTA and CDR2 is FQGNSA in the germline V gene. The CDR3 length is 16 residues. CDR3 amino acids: CASSLGGAGSTDTQYF. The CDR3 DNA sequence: TGTGCCAGCAGCTTAGGTGGGGCGGGGAGCACAGATACGCAGTATTTT.

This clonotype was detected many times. Written as DNA, the CDR3 is TGTGCCAGCAGCGTAGGGTCTAGCGGGATCTTATGGGAGACCCAGTACTTC. Protein: CASSVGSSGILWETQYF. The chain is built from TRBV9 and TRBJ2-5; 9 bases agree with TRBD2. Germline V gives CDR1 SGDLS, CDR2 YYNGEE. Trimming cost V 0 bases and J 5 bases; bases outside gene matches: 11. CDR3 size: 17 residues.

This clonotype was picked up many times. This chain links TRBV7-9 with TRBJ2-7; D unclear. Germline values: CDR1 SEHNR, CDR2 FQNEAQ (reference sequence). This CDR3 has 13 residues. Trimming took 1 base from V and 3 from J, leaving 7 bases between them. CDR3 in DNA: TGTGCCAGCAGCTTAGAGGTCGTCTACGAGCAGTACTTC. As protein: CASSLEVVYEQYF.

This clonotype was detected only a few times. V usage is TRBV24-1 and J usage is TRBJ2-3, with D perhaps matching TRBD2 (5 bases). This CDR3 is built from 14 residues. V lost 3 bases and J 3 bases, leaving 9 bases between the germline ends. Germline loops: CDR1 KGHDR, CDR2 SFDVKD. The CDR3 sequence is CATSDPRGTDTQYF. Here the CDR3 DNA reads TGTGCCACCAGTGATCCTCGGGGTACAGATACGCAGTATTTT.

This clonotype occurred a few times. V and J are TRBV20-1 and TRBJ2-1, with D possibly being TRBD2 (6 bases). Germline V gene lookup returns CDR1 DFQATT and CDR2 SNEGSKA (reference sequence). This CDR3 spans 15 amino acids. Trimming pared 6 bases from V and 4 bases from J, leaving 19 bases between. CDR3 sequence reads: CSATSSLGSYNEQFF. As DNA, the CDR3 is TGCAGTGCCACCTCGTCACTCGGGAGTTACAATGAGCAGTTCTTC.